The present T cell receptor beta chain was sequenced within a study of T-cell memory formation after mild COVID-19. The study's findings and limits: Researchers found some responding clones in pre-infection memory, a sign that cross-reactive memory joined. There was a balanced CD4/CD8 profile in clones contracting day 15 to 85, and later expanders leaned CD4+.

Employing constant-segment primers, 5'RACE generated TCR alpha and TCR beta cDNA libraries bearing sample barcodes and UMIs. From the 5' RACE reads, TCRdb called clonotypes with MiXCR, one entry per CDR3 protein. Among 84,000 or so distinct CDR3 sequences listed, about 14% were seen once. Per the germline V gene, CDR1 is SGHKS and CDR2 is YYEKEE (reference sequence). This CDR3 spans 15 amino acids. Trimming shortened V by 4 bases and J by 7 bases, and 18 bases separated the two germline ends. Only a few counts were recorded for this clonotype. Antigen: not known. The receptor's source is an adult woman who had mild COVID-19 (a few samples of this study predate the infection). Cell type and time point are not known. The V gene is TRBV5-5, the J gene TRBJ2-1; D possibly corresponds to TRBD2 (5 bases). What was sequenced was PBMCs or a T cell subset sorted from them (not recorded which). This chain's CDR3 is CASSLTPSGGNEQFF. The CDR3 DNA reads TGTGCCAGCAGCCTCACACCGAGCGGTGGGAATGAGCAGTTCTTC.